This TCR beta chain comes out of a study of radiotherapy plus CTLA-4 blockade in lung cancer. Whole-study findings and limits: Some TCR clones had been derived from tumors. These clones expanded in peripheral blood after radiotherapy plus ipilimumab.

Germline assignment: CDR1 GTSNPN and CDR2 SVGIG (reference sequence). V shed 1 base and J shed 0 bases, with 6 bases lying between them. The CDR3 consists of 14 residues. Comments on this clone: Antigen: not known.

This table comes from immunoSEQ multiplex PCR, and its TCRdb copy is limited to in-frame clones, with some not included. The sample has about 15,000 clones; under 75% are singletons. The sample in question was peripheral blood, obtained from a patient treated with radiotherapy plus ipilimumab. J is TRBJ1-4 and V is TRBV30, with D hard to call. The TCR was taken from a human donor with non-small cell lung cancer whose response to radiotherapy plus ipilimumab could not be evaluated. The DNA for the CDR3 is TGTGCCTGGAGTGAACAGTCAACTAATGAAAAACTGTTTTTT. Amino acids: CAWSEQSTNEKLFF.